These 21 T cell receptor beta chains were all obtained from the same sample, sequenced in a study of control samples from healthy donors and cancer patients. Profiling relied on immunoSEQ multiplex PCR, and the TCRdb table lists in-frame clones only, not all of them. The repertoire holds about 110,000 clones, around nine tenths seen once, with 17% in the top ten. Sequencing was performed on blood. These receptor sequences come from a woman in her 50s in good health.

The CDR3 bases are TGTGCCAGCAGCCCCGAGGGGCCCTCCTACAATGAGCAGTTCTTC. Encoded protein: CASSPEGPSYNEQFF. V gene TRBV6-4 combines with J gene TRBJ2-1, with D possibly being TRBD1 or TRBD2 (5 bases each). Germline V gives CDR1 MRHNA, CDR2 SNTAGT. V was trimmed by 6 bases and J by 0 bases, leaving 12 bases between them. The CDR3 totals 15 residues.

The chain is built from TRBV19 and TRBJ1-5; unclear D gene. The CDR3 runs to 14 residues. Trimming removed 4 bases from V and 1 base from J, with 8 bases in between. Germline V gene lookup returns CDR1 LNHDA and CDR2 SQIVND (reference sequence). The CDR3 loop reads CASSKQQSNQPQHF. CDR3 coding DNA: TGTGCCAGTAGTAAACAGCAAAGCAATCAGCCCCAGCATTTT.

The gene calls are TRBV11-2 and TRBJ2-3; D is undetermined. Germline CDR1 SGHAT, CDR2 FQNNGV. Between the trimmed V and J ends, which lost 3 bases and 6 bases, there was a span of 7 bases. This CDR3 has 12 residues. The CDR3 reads CASSFPLDTQYF. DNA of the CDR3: TGTGCCAGCAGCTTCCCCTTGGATACGCAGTATTTT.

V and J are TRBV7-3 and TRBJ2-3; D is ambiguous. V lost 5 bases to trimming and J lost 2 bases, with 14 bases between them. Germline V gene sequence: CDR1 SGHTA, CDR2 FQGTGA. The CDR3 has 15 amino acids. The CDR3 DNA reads TGTGCCAGCAGCCTAATAGGTGACAACACAGATACGCAGTATTTT. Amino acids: CASSLIGDNTDTQYF.

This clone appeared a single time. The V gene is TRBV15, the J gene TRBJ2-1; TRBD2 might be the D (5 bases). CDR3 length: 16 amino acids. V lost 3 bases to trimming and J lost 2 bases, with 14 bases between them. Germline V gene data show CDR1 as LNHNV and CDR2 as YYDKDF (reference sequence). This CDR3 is CATSSPGTPTYNEQFF. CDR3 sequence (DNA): TGTGCCACCAGCAGTCCGGGAACGCCAACCTACAATGAGCAGTTCTTC.

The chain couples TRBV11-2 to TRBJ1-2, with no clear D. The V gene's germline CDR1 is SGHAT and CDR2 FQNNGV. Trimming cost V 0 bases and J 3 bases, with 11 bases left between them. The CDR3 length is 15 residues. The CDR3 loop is CASSLDLYGDYGYTF. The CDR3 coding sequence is TGTGCCAGCAGCTTAGATCTTTACGGGGACTATGGCTACACCTTC.

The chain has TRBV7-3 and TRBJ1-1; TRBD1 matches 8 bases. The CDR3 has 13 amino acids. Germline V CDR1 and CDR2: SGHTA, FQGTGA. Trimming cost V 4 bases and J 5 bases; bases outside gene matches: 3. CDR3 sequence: CASSSGGRTEAFF. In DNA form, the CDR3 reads TGTGCCAGCAGCTCAGGGGGCCGGACTGAAGCTTTCTTT. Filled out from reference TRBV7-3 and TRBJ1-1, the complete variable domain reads GAGVSQTPSNKVTEKGKYVELRCDPISGHTALYWYRQSLGQGPEFLIYFQGTGAADDSGLPNDRFFAVRPEGSVSTLKIQRTERGDSAVYLCASSSGGRTEAFFGQGTRLTVV.

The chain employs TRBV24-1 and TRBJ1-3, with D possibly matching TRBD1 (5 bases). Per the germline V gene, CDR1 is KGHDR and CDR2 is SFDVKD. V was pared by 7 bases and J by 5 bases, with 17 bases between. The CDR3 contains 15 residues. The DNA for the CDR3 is TGTGCCACCAGGATCCCCACGGGGGTTAGAAACACCATATATTTT. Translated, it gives CATRIPTGVRNTIYF.

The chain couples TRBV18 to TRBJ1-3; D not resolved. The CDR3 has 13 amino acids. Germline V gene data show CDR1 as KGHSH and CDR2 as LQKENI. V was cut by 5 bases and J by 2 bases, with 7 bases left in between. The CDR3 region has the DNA TGTGCCAGCTCAGTTGGACCTGGAAACACCATATATTTT. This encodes CASSVGPGNTIYF.

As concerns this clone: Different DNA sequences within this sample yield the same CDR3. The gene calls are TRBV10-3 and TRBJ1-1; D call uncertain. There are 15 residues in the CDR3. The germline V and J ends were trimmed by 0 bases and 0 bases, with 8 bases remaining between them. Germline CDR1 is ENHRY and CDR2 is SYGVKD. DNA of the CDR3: TGTGCCATCAGTGAGTCCCAGGACTTGAACACTGAAGCTTTCTTT. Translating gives CAISESQDLNTEAFF.

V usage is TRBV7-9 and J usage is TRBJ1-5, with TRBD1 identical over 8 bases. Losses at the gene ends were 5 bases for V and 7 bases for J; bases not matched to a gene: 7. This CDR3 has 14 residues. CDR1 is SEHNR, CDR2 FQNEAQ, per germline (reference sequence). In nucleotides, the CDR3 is TGTGCCAGCAGCGAAGTGACAGGGGAGCAGCCCCAGCATTTT. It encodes CASSEVTGEQPQHF. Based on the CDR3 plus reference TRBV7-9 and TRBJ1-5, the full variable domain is DTGVSQNPRHKITKRGQNVTFRCDPISEHNRLYWYRQTLGQGPEFLTYFQNEAQLEKSRLLSDRFSAERPKGSFSTLEIQRTEQGDSAMYLCASSEVTGEQPQHFGDGTRLSIL.

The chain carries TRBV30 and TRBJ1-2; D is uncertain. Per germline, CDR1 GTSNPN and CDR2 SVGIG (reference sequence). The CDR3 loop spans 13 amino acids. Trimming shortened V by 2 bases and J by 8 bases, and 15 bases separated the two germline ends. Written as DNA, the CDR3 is TGTGCCTGGAGTAGTGTAAGGGTAGGGGGCTACACCTTC. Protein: CAWSSVRVGGYTF. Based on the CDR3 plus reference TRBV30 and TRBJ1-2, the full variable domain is SQTIHQWPATLVQPVGSPLSLECTVEGTSNPNLYWYRQAAGRGLQLLFYSVGIGQISSEVPQNLSASRPQDRQFILSSKKLLLSDSGFYLCAWSSVRVGGYTFGSGTRLTVV.

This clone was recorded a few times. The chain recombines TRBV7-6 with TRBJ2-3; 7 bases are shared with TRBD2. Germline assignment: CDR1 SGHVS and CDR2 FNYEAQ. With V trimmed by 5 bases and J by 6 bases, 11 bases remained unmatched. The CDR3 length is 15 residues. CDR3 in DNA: TGTGCCAGCAGCAGACAAACGGGGGGAGGCGATACGCAGTATTTT. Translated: CASSRQTGGGDTQYF.

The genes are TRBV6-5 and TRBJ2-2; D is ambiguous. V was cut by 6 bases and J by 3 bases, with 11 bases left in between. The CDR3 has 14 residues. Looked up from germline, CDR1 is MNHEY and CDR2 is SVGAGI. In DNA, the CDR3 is TGTGCCAGCAGATCCAACAGAGACACCGGGGAGCTGTTTTTT. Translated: CASRSNRDTGELFF.

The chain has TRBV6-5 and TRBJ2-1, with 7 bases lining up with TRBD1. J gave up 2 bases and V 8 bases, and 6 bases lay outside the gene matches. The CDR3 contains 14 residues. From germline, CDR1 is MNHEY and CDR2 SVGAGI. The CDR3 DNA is TGTGCCAGCCGAGACAGGGCCACCTACAATGAGCAGTTCTTC. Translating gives CASRDRATYNEQFF.

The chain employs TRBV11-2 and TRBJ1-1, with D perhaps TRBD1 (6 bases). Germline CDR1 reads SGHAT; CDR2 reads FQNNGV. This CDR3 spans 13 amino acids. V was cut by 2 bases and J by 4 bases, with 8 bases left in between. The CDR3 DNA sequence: TGTGCCAGCAGCTTAATCAGGGGCACTGAAGCTTTCTTT. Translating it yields CASSLIRGTEAFF.

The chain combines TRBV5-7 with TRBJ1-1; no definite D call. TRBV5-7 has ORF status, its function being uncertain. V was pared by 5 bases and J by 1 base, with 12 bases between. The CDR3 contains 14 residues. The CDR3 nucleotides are TGTGCCAGCAGGCAACGAGCCCCGAACACTGAAGCTTTCTTT. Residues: CASRQRAPNTEAFF.

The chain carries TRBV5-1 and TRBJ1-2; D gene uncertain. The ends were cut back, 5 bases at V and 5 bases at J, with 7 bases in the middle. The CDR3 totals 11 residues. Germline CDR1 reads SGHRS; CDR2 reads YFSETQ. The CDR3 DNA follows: TGCGCCAGCAGGAGGAGATATGGCTACACCTTC. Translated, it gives CASRRRYGYTF.

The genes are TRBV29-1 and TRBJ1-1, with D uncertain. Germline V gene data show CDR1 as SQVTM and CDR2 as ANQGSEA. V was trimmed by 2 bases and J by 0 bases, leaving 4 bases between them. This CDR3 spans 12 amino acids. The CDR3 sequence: CSVEPVNTEAFF. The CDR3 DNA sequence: TGCAGCGTTGAACCCGTGAACACTGAAGCTTTCTTT.

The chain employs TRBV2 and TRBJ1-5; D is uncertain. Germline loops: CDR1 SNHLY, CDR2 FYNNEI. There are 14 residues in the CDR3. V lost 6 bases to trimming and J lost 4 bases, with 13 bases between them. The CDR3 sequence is CASSNRVANQPQHF. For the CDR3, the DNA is TGTGCCAGCAGCAACCGGGTTGCTAATCAGCCCCAGCATTTT. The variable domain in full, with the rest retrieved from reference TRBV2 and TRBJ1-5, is EPEVTQTPSHQVTQMGQEVILRCVPISNHLYFYWYRQILGQKVEFLVSFYNNEISEKSEIFDDQFSVERPDGSNFTLKIRSTKLEDSAMYFCASSNRVANQPQHFGDGTRLSIL.

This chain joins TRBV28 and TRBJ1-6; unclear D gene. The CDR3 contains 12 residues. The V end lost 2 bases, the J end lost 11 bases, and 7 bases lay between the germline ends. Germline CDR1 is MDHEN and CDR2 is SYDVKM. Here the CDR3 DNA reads TGTGCCAGCAGTTTAGGAGGGACACCCCTCCACTTT. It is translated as CASSLGGTPLHF.